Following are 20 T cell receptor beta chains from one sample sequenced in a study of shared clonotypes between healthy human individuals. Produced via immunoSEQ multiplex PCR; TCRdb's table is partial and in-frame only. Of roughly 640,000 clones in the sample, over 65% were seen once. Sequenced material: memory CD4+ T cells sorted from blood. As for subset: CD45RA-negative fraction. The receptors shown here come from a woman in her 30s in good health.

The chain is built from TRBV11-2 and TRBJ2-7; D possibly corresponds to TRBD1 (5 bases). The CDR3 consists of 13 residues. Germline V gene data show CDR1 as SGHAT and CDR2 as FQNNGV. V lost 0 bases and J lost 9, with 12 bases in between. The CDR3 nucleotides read TGTGCCAGCAGCTTAGAGGGGCCCCTAGGGCAGTACTTC. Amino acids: CASSLEGPLGQYF.

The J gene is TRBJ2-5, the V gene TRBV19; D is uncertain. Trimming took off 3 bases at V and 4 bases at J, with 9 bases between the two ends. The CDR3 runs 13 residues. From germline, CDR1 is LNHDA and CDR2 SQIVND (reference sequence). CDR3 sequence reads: CASSIYLGETQYF. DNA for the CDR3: TGTGCCAGTAGTATCTACCTGGGAGAGACCCAGTACTTC.

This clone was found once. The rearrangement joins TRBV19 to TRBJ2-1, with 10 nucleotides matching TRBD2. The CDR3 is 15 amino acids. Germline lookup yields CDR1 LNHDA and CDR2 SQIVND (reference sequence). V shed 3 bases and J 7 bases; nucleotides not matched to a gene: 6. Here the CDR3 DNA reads TGTGCCAGTAGTATTTCAGCGGGAGGGAGGAATGAGCAGTTCTTC. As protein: CASSISAGGRNEQFF.

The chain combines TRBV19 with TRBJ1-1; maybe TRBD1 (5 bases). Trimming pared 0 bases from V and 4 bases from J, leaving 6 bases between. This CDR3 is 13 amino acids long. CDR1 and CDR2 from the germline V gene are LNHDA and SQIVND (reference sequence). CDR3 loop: CASSIEGGTEAFF. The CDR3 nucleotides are TGTGCCAGTAGTATAGAGGGGGGCACTGAAGCTTTCTTT. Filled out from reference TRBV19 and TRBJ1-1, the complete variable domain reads DGGITQSPKYLFRKEGQNVTLSCEQNLNHDAMYWYRQDPGQGLRLIYYSQIVNDFQKGDIAEGYSVSREKKESFPLTVTSAQKNPTAFYLCASSIEGGTEAFFGQGTRLTVV.

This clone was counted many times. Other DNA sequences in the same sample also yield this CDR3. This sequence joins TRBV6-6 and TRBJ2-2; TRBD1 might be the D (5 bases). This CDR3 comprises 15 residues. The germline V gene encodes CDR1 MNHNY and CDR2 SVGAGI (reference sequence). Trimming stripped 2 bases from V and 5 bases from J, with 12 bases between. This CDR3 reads CASSYVGRGTGELFF. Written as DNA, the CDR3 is TGTGCCAGCAGTTACGTAGGAAGGGGAACCGGGGAGCTGTTTTTT.

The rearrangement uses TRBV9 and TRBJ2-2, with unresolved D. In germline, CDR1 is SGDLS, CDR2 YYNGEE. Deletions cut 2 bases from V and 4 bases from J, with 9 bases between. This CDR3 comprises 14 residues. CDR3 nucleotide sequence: TGTGCCAGCAGCGTTTGGGGTCCCACCGGGGAGCTGTTTTTT. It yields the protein CASSVWGPTGELFF.

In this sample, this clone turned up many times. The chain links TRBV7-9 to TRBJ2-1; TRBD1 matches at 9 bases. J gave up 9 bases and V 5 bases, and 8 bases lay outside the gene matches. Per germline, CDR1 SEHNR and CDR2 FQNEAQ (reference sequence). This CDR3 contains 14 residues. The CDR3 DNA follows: TGTGCCAGCAGCCCGGGGACAGGGAACTTTGAGCAGTTCTTC. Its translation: CASSPGTGNFEQFF.

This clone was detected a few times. The CDR3: CASSEVGGRYEQYF. The CDR3 DNA sequence: TGTGCCAGCAGTGAGGTTGGCGGGAGGTACGAGCAGTACTTC. The chain recombines TRBV28 with TRBJ2-7; 8 nucleotides align to TRBD2. The CDR3 runs to 14 residues. Germline CDR1 MDHEN, CDR2 SYDVKM. Trimming cost V 5 bases and J 4 bases; bases outside gene matches: 7.

CDR3 coding DNA: TGTGCCAGCAGTAAAGGGACAGGGATCGGGGGGCAGCCCCAGCATTTT. As protein: CASSKGTGIGGQPQHF. The rearrangement joins TRBV28 to TRBJ1-5; 9 bases align to TRBD1. The CDR3 sequence is 16 residues long. With V trimmed by 5 bases and J by 7 bases, 12 bases remained unmatched. Germline CDR1 reads MDHEN; CDR2 reads SYDVKM.

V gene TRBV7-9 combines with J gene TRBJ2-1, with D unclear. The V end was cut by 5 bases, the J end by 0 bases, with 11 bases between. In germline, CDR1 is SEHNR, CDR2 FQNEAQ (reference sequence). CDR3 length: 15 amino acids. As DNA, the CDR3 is TGTGCCAGCAGCCCGACTCGGAGCTCCTACAATGAGCAGTTCTTC. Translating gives CASSPTRSSYNEQFF.

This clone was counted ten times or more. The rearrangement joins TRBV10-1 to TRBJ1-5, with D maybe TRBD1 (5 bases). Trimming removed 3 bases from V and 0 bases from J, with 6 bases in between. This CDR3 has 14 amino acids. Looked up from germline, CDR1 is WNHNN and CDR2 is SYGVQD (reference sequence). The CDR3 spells CASSDGHSNQPQHF. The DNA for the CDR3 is TGCGCCAGCAGTGACGGACATAGCAATCAGCCCCAGCATTTT.

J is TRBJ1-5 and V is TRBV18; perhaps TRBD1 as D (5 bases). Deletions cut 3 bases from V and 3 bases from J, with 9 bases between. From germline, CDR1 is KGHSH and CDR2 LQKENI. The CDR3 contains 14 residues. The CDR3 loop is CASSPGLFNQPQHF. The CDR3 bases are TGTGCCAGCTCACCGGGACTCTTCAATCAGCCCCAGCATTTT.

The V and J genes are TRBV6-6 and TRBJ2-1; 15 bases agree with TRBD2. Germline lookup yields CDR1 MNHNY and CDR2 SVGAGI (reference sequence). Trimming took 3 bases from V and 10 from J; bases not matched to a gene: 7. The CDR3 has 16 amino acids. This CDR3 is CASSYPPGLAGGEQFF. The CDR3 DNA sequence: TGTGCCAGCAGTTATCCGCCGGGACTAGCGGGAGGCGAGCAGTTCTTC.

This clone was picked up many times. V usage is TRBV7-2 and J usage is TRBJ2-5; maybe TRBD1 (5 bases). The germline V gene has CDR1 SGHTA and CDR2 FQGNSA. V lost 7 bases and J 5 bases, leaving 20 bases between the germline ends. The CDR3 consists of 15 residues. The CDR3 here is CASNNQGLPAETQYF. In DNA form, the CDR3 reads TGTGCCAGCAACAACCAGGGTCTACCGGCGGAGACCCAGTACTTC. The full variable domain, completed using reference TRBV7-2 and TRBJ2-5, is GAGVSQSPSNKVTEKGKDVELRCDPISGHTALYWYRQSLGQGLEFLIYFQGNSAPDKSGLPSDRFSAERTGGSVSTLTIQRTQQEDSAVYLCASNNQGLPAETQYFGPGTRLLVL.

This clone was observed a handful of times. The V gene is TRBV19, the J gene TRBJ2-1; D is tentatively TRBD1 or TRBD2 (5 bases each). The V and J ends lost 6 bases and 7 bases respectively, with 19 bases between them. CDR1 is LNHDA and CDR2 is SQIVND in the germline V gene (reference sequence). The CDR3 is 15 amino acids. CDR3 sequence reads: CASRPGTGSGNEQFF. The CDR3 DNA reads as TGTGCCAGTAGGCCCGGGACCGGCTCGGGGAATGAGCAGTTCTTC.

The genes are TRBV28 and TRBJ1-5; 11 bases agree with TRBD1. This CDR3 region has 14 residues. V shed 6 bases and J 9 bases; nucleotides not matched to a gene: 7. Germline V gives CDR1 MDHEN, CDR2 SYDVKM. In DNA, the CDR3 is TGTGCCAGCAGGACCGGGACAGGGGGACGGCCCCAGCATTTT. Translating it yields CASRTGTGGRPQHF.

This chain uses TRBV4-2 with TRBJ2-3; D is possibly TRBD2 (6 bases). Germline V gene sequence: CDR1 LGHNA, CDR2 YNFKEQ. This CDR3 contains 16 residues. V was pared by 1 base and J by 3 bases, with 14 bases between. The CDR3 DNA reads TGTGCCAGCAGCCAAGTAGGGACTGATTATACAGATACGCAGTATTTT. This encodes CASSQVGTDYTDTQYF.

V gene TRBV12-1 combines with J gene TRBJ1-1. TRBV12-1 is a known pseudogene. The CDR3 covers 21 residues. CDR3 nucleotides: TGTGCCAGCACTCTCGACGGGGCCCATCCTCCCAGACAGATCATGAACACTGAAGCTTTCTTT. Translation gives CASTLDGAHPPRQIMNTEAFF.

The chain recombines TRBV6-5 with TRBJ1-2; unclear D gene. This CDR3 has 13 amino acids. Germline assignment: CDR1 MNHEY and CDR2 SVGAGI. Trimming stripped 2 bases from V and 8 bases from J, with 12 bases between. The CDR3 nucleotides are TGTGCCAGCAGTTACAGGGCCGCGGCCGGCTACACCTTC. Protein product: CASSYRAAAGYTF.

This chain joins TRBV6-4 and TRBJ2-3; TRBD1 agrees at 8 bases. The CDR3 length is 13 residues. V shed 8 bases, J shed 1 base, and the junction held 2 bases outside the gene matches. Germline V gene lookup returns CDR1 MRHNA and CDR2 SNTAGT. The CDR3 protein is CASRGQGTDTQYF. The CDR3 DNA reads TGTGCCAGCCGGGGACAGGGCACAGATACGCAGTATTTT.